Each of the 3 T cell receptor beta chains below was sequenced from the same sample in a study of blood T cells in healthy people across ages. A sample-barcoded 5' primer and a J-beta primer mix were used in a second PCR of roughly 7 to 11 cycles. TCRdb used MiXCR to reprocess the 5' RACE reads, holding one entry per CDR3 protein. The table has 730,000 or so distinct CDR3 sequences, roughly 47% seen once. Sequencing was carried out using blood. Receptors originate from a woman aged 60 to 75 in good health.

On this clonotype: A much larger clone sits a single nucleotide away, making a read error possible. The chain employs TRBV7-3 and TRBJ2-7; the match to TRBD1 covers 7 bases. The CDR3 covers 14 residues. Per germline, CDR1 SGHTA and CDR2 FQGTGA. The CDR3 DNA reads TGTGCCGGCAGCTTAAATGGACAGGACTACGAGCAGTACTTC. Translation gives CAGSLNGQDYEQYF. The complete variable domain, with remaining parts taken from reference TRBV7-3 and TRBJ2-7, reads GAGVSQTPSNKVTEKGKYVELRCDPISGHTALYWYRQSLGQGPEFLIYFQGTGAADDSGLPNDRFFAVRPEGSVSTLKIQRTERGDSAVYLCAGSLNGQDYEQYFGPGTRLTVT.

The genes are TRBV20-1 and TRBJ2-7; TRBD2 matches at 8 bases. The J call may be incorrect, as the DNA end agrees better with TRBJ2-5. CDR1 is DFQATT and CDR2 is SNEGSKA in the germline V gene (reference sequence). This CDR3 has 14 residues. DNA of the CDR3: TGCAGTGCCCAGCTAGGCGGGGGGCGGGAGACCCAGTACTTC. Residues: CSAQLGGGRETQYF.

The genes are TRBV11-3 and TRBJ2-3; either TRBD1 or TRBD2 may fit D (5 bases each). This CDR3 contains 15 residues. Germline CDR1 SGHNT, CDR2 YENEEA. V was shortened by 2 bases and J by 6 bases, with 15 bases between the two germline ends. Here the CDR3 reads CASSLRGTSGDTQYF. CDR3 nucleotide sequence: TGTGCCAGCAGCTTAAGAGGGACCAGTGGGGATACGCAGTATTTT.